This TCR beta chain came from a study of blood T cell repertoires in COVID-19. Study details: From the United States, Italy and Spain came samples of acute and convalescent COVID-19. T cells, B-cell-depleted T cells, or PBMCs supplied cDNA or gDNA.

V gave up 2 bases and J gave up 3 bases, with 10 bases separating them. The germline V gene encodes CDR1 MNHNS and CDR2 SASEGT. This CDR3 spans 14 amino acids. Per the authors' pipeline: Amplification of reference gene primers was used by the study to estimate nucleated cell counts. Produced via immunoSEQ multiplex PCR; TCRdb's table is partial and in-frame only. D and trimming were read from the DNA, whereas the V and J calls and clone size are those reported in that table. Here the sample spans about 250,000 clones, roughly four fifths being singletons. The clonotype comes from a man aged 45 to 65 with active or convalescent COVID-19. Sequencing input: peripheral blood. The chain couples TRBV6-1 to TRBJ1-1; D remains unclear. This CDR3 is CASSEIGRDTEAFF. In DNA form, the CDR3 reads TGTGCCAGCAGTGAAATAGGGAGGGACACTGAAGCTTTCTTT.